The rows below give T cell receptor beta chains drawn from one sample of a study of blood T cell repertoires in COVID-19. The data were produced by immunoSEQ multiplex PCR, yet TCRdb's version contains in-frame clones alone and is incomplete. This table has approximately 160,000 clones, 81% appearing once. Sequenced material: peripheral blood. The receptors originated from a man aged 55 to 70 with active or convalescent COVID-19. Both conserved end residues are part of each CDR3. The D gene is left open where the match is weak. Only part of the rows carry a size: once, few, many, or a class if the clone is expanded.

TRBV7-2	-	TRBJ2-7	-	TGTGCCAGCAGCTTTGTTCCTAGCGTTGGCTACGAGCAGTACTTC	CASSFVPSVGYEQYF
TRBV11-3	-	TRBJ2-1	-	TGTGCCAGCAGCTTAGGCGGGGGCGCGAGCAATGAGCAGTTCTTC	CASSLGGGASNEQFF
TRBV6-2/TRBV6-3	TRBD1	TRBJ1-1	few	TGTGCCAGCAGTTACTCTGGACAGGGGCAGTCGGGCACTGAAGCTTTCTTT	CASSYSGQGQSGTEAFF
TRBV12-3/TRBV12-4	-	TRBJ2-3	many	TGTGCCAGCAGTCTCGGTGTCGCAGATACGCAGTATTTT	CASSLGVADTQYF
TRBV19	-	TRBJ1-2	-	TGTGCCAGTAGCACCGCGCGGAGAGGGCTCGGCTATGGCTACACCTTC	CASSTARRGLGYGYTF
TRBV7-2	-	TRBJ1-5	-	TGTGCCAGCAGTCCCGCCTCATCGCCTTGGGACAACCAGCATTTT	CASSPASSPWDNQHF
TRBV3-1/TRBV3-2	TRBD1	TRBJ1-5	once	TGTGCCAGCAGCCTTCAAGGGACAGGGGACTTGCCCCAGCATTTT	CASSLQGTGDLPQHF
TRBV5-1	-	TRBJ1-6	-	TGCGCCAGCAGCTTATCCCAGGGGCGAAATAATTCACCCCTCCACTTT	CASSLSQGRNNSPLHF
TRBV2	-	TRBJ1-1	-	TGTGCCAGCAGTGGTCAGGGGTTAACTGAAGCTTTCTTT	CASSGQGLTEAFF
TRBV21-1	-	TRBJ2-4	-	TGTGCCAGCAGCAAAACAGGGATGGGTTTAGTGGCCAAAAACATTCAGTACTTC	CASSKTGMGLVAKNIQYF
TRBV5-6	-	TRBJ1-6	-	TGTGCCAGCAGCCAGAGGGAGGTGCGTTCACCCCTCCACTTT	CASSQREVRSPLHF
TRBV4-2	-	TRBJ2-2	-	TGTGCCAGCAGTACAGGGAACACCGGGGAGCTGTTTTTT	CASSTGNTGELFF
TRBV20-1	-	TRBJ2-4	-	TGCAGTGCTAGAGATACGAGGGATCAGTACTTC	CSARDTRDQYF
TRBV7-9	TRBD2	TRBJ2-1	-	TGTGCCAGCAGCCCGCCCCCCGGACTAGCGGAGATCAATGAGCAGTTCTTC	CASSPPPGLAEINEQFF
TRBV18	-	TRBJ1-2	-	TGTGCCAGCTCACCACGGGACACAGACTATGGCTACACCTTC	CASSPRDTDYGYTF
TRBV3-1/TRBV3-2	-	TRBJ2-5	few	TGTGCCAGCAGCCGACAGAAACAAGAGACCCAGTACTTC	CASSRQKQETQYF
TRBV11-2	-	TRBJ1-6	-	TGTGCCAGCAGCTTATTGGGACTAAATAATTCACCCCTCCACTTT	CASSLLGLNNSPLHF
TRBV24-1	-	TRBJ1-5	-	TGTGCCACCAGTGGAGGTTTGGGGCATCAGCCCCAGCATTTT	CATSGGLGHQPQHF
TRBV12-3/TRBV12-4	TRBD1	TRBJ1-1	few	TGTGCCAGCAGTCAGCGGACAGGGCCGGCTTTCTTT	CASSQRTGPAFF
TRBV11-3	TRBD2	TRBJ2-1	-	TGTGCCAGCAGCGAGAGGGGGACTAGCAATTCAGTGGAGCAGTTCTTC	CASSERGTSNSVEQFF
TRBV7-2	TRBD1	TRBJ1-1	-	TGTGCCAGCAGCCCTGCCCTTACAGGGGCCACTGAAGCTTTCTTT	CASSPALTGATEAFF
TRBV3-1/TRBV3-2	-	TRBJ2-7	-	TGTGCCAGCAGCCAAGGATCCAGGTTCTACGAGCAGTACTTC	CASSQGSRFYEQYF
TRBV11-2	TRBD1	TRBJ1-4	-	TGTGCCAGCAGCCGGGGGACAGGGTTCAGAGAAAAACTGTTTTTT	CASSRGTGFREKLFF
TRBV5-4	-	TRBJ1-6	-	TGTGCCAGCAGCTTGGATGCCAGGGGTAATTCACCCCTCCACTTT	CASSLDARGNSPLHF
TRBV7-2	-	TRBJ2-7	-	TGTGCCAGCAGCTTAGTGGGCAGGGGAGAAGAGCAGTACTTC	CASSLVGRGEEQYF
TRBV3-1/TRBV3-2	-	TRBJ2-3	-	TGTGCCAGCAGCCAAGTAGGGGCCACAGATACGCAGTATTTT	CASSQVGATDTQYF